These 30 T cell receptor beta chains were all obtained from the same sample, sequenced in a study of shared clonotypes between healthy human individuals. Measured with immunoSEQ multiplex PCR; TCRdb has only the in-frame clones, and not every one. The repertoire consists of a few hundred thousand clones, with roughly four fifths occurring once and the leading ten covering about 12%. Source material: PBMCs. These receptor sequences come from a woman in her forties in good health. Some clones in this sample may be carry-over from other donors' samples.

This chain uses TRBV20-1 with TRBJ1-1; D call uncertain. CDR1 is DFQATT and CDR2 is SNEGSKA in the germline V gene (reference sequence). Trimming took 5 bases from V and 9 from J, leaving 13 bases between them. The CDR3 extends over 11 amino acids. CDR3 bases: TGCAGTGCTCCCGGACCGGGGAAAGCTTTCTTT. Translation gives CSAPGPGKAFF.

The V gene is TRBV18, the J gene TRBJ2-2, with a weak D call TRBD2 (5 bases). CDR1 is KGHSH and CDR2 is LQKENI in the germline V gene. V gave up 6 bases and J gave up 5 bases, with 10 bases separating them. The CDR3 is 13 amino acids. CDR3 sequence (DNA): TGTGCCAGCTCGGGAGCGCAGACCGGGGAGCTGTTTTTT. This encodes CASSGAQTGELFF.

V usage is TRBV9 and J usage is TRBJ1-1; TRBD1 aligns across 7 bases. The ends lost 4 bases at V and 5 bases at J; junction bases unmatched: 8. This CDR3 region has 14 residues. The germline gives CDR1 SGDLS, CDR2 YYNGEE. CDR3: CASSPGQIGTEAFF. CDR3 bases: TGTGCCAGCAGCCCGGGACAGATCGGGACTGAAGCTTTCTTT.

On this clone itself: Other DNA sequences in the sample encode the same CDR3. V gene TRBV21-1 combines with J gene TRBJ2-1; the D call of TRBD2 is as the table states it, not checked on the DNA. TRBV21-1 is a recognized pseudogene. There are 17 residues in the CDR3. The CDR3 here is CASSTLTRASSYNEQFF. CDR3 nucleotides: TGTGCTAGCAGCACCCTGACTCGCGCAAGCTCCTACAATGAGCAGTTCTTC.

With regard to this clone: With a far larger clone one base away, a read error is the likely cause. V gene TRBV29-1 combines with J gene TRBJ2-3; D not certain. The CDR3 sequence is 13 residues long. The V and J ends lost 7 bases and 2 bases respectively, with 13 bases between them. The V gene's germline CDR1 is SQVTM and CDR2 ANQGSEA. DNA for the CDR3: TGCAGCGCCCCCCCGGCCCTCACAGATACGCAGTATTTT. Its translation is CSAPPALTDTQYF.

The chain has TRBV9 and TRBJ2-2, with D possibly TRBD2 on 6 matching bases. The germline gives CDR1 SGDLS, CDR2 YYNGEE. The CDR3 contains 15 residues. The ends were cut back, 4 bases at V and 4 bases at J, with 14 bases in the middle. CDR3 bases: TGTGCCAGCAGCCGGATGGACTACCGCACCGGGGAGCTGTTTTTT. This codes for CASSRMDYRTGELFF.

This clone was recorded a few times. The chain recombines TRBV7-2 with TRBJ1-2; no clear D gene. This CDR3 region has 11 residues. From germline, CDR1 is SGHTA and CDR2 FQGNSA. V lost 0 bases to trimming and J lost 6 bases, with 2 bases between them. The chain's CDR3 is CASSLADGYTF. The DNA for the CDR3 is TGTGCCAGCAGCTTAGCGGATGGCTACACCTTC. Drawing the rest from reference TRBV7-2 and TRBJ1-2, the complete variable domain is GAGVSQSPSNKVTEKGKDVELRCDPISGHTALYWYRQSLGQGLEFLIYFQGNSAPDKSGLPSDRFSAERTGGSVSTLTIQRTQQEDSAVYLCASSLADGYTFGSGTRLTVV.

Concerning this clone itself: A much larger clone differs by one base, so this may be a read error. This chain connects TRBV7-3 to TRBJ1-2, with TRBD1 matching over 7 bases. The CDR3 is 13 residues long. V gave up 5 bases and J gave up 8 bases; unmatched junction bases: 8. Germline V gene data show CDR1 as SGHTA and CDR2 as FQGTGA. CDR3 sequence (DNA): TGTGCCAGCAGCCCGGCAGGGGGTGTCGGCTACACCTTC. This sequence encodes CASSPAGGVGYTF.

The genes are TRBV21-1 and TRBJ2-5; the table's D call TRBD1 went unverified against the DNA. TRBV21-1 is a pseudogene. This CDR3 has 18 amino acids. CDR3 nucleotide sequence: TGTGCCAGCAGCAAAGCGGGACAGGGTACCGCGGTCCAAGAGACCCAGTACTTC. This gives the protein CASSKAGQGTAVQETQYF.

The chain combines TRBV19 with TRBJ2-3; possibly TRBD2 for D (5 bases). V lost 3 bases to trimming and J lost 11 bases, with 12 bases between them. The V gene's germline CDR1 is LNHDA and CDR2 SQIVND (reference sequence). The CDR3 runs to 12 residues. CDR3 nucleotide sequence: TGTGCCAGTAGTATCGGAGCGGATCAGCAGTATTTT. Translation: CASSIGADQQYF.

The chain's CDR3 is CASSIGQDGGNIQYF. The DNA for the CDR3 is TGTGCCAGCAGTATTGGACAGGATGGAGGAAACATTCAGTACTTC. The J gene is TRBJ2-4, the V gene TRBV6-1; 7 bases map to TRBD1. CDR1 and CDR2 (germline): MNHNS, SASEGT. The CDR3 is made up of 15 amino acids. The trim removed 5 bases at V and 6 bases at J, leaving 10 bases unmatched.

V gene TRBV5-1 combines with J gene TRBJ2-1, with unresolved D. V lost 2 bases to trimming and J lost 0 bases, with 9 bases between them. Germline CDR1 is SGHRS and CDR2 is YFSETQ. This CDR3 region has 15 residues. CDR3 nucleotide sequence: TGCGCCAGCAGCTTTAAGGGAAGCTCCTACAATGAGCAGTTCTTC. Amino acids: CASSFKGSSYNEQFF.

The chain joins TRBV6-1 to TRBJ1-1, with no clear D. There are 13 residues in the CDR3. The V gene lost 5 bases and the J gene lost 11 bases, with 18 bases spanning the gap. Germline V CDR1 and CDR2: MNHNS, SASEGT. The DNA for the CDR3 is TGTGCCAGCAGTTCTCAACAACTGATGGGGGCTTTCTTT. It specifies CASSSQQLMGAFF.

About this clone itself: This may be a read error, as it is one base from a much larger clone. The rearrangement links TRBV30 to TRBJ1-1; D is undetermined. The CDR3 is 12 amino acids. Germline loops: CDR1 GTSNPN, CDR2 SVGIG (reference sequence). The CDR3 DNA reads TGTGCCTGGAGATCAGAGAACACTGGAGCTTTCTTT. Encoded protein: CAWRSENTGAFF.

The gene calls are TRBV5-1 and TRBJ2-5, with 11 positions matching TRBD2. The CDR3 spans 15 residues. The J segment lost 6 bases and the V segment lost 3 bases, leaving 7 bases of the junction unmatched. Germline loops: CDR1 SGHRS, CDR2 YFSETQ. Here the CDR3 reads CASSSQLAGGQTQYF. The DNA of the CDR3 is TGCGCCAGCAGCTCCCAGCTAGCGGGAGGCCAGACCCAGTACTTC.

The V call is TRBV23-1, the J call TRBJ1-1; D is uncertain. TRBV23-1 is noted as an ORF with a role that remains uncertain. V lost 0 bases, J lost 1 base, and 6 bases lay in between. There are 14 residues in the CDR3. CDR3: CASSQSAQNTEAFF. CDR3 nucleotides: TGCGCCAGCAGTCAATCAGCCCAGAACACTGAAGCTTTCTTT.

About this clone itself: This sequence may be a read error, since a much larger clone differs from it by one base. This chain joins TRBV11-2 and TRBJ2-5, with 10 bases identical to TRBD1. Germline V gene sequence: CDR1 SGHAT, CDR2 FQNNGV. The trim removed 0 bases at V and 5 bases at J, leaving 6 bases unmatched. The CDR3 runs to 16 residues. The CDR3: CASSLERWDRGETQYF. Written as DNA, the CDR3 is TGTGCCAGCAGCTTAGAGCGATGGGACAGGGGTGAGACCCAGTACTTC.

This chain uses TRBV28 with TRBJ2-5; TRBD2 might be the D (6 bases). This CDR3 has 15 residues. Trimming took off 2 bases at V and 0 bases at J, with 10 bases between the two ends. CDR1 is MDHEN and CDR2 is SYDVKM in the germline V gene. CDR3 in amino acids: CASSLPGANQETQYF. CDR3 in DNA: TGTGCCAGCAGTTTACCGGGAGCGAACCAAGAGACCCAGTACTTC.

J is TRBJ1-1 and V is TRBV2; D perhaps matches TRBD1 (6 bases). Germline lookup yields CDR1 SNHLY and CDR2 FYNNEI. The CDR3 covers 14 residues. The V end lost 5 bases, the J end lost 5 bases, and 15 bases lay between the germline ends. The CDR3 nucleotides read TGTGCCAGCAGTTGGCGGGGGCGAGGGACTGAAGCTTTCTTT. This encodes CASSWRGRGTEAFF.

The CDR3 sequence: CASFNEHGAFF. DNA of the CDR3: TGTGCCAGCTTCAACGAACATGGCGCTTTCTTT. The chain uses TRBV28 and TRBJ1-1; D unresolved. CDR3 length: 11 residues. CDR1 MDHEN and CDR2 SYDVKM come from the germline V gene. The V end lost 8 bases, the J end lost 11 bases, and 15 bases lay between the germline ends.

V is TRBV28 and J is TRBJ2-7; TRBD2 might be the D (6 bases). CDR3 length: 13 amino acids. Germline assignment: CDR1 MDHEN and CDR2 SYDVKM. V was clipped by 6 bases and J by 3 bases, with 12 bases between them. The CDR3 sequence is CASRLDGSYEQYF. CDR3 nucleotide sequence: TGTGCCAGCAGACTCGACGGGAGCTACGAGCAGTACTTC.

This sequence joins TRBV6-1 and TRBJ2-1; 12 nucleotides agree with TRBD2. Per germline, CDR1 MNHNS and CDR2 SASEGT. V dropped 3 bases and J dropped 9; count of bases not matched to a gene: 6. This CDR3 has 15 residues. CDR3 residues: CASSDELAGGSEQFF. In nucleotides, the CDR3 is TGTGCCAGCAGTGATGAACTAGCGGGAGGCAGTGAGCAGTTCTTC.

Remarks on this clone: A far larger clone is a single base away, which makes a read error likely. This chain joins TRBV10-3 and TRBJ1-2; D unclear. Germline V lookup: CDR1 ENHRY, CDR2 SYGVKD. The V gene lost 0 bases and the J gene lost 2 bases, with 10 bases spanning the gap. CDR3 size: 15 residues. CDR3 nucleotides: TGTGCCATCAGTGAGTCAAGGGAGCCGAACTATGGCTACACCTTC. Translation gives CAISESREPNYGYTF.

The rearrangement uses TRBV29-1 and TRBJ2-7; 11 nucleotides line up with TRBD1. The CDR3 is made up of 13 amino acids. Germline CDR1 and CDR2: SQVTM and ANQGSEA. With V trimmed by 6 bases and J by 5 bases, 6 bases remained unmatched. CDR3: CSVLRTGGNEQYF. In DNA form, the CDR3 reads TGCAGCGTCCTTAGGACAGGGGGCAACGAGCAGTACTTC.

This clone was detected ten times or more. Other DNA sequences of this sample code for an identical CDR3. The J gene is TRBJ2-6, the V gene TRBV11-2; TRBD2 matches 8 bases. The CDR3 length is 16 residues. Germline-derived CDR1 and CDR2 are SGHAT and FQNNGV. The J segment lost 1 base and the V segment lost 3 bases, leaving 2 bases of the junction unmatched. The CDR3 DNA reads as TGTGCCAGCAGCTTCGGGGGGGCTTCTGGGGCCAACGTCCTGACTTTC. It encodes CASSFGGASGANVLTF.

The rearrangement links TRBV5-1 to TRBJ1-1; D not certain. This CDR3 contains 13 residues. The V end was cut by 0 bases, the J end by 1 base, with 4 bases between. Germline V gene lookup returns CDR1 SGHRS and CDR2 YFSETQ. The CDR3 region is CASSLERNTEAFF. The CDR3 coding sequence is TGCGCCAGCAGCTTGGAAAGGAACACTGAAGCTTTCTTT.

This clone was seen more than once but under ten times. In nucleotides, the CDR3 is TGTGCCAGCAGCTTAGCTGGGGGGTTAGGCTCCTACGAGCAGTACTTC. Protein sequence: CASSLAGGLGSYEQYF. The genes are TRBV7-2 and TRBJ2-7; TRBD2 is a possible D gene (6 bases). Trimming cost V 0 bases and J 0 bases, with 12 bases left between them. CDR1 is SGHTA, CDR2 FQGNSA, per germline. The CDR3 extends over 16 amino acids.

This clone came up once. The chain combines TRBV28 with TRBJ2-5; 12 bases agree with TRBD1. After removal of 4 bases from V and 5 bases from J, the junction contained 5 bases not matched to a gene. Germline CDR1 MDHEN, CDR2 SYDVKM. There are 15 residues in the CDR3. The CDR3 nucleotides read TGTGCCAGCAGTTCGGGACAGGGGGCAGAGGAGACCCAGTACTTC. This encodes CASSSGQGAEETQYF.

V gene TRBV18 combines with J gene TRBJ2-1; 7 bases agree with TRBD1. Germline values: CDR1 KGHSH, CDR2 LQKENI. This CDR3 region has 15 residues. V shed 5 bases and J 5 bases; nucleotides not matched to a gene: 9. The CDR3 nucleotides read TGTGCCAGCTCAGCTGTACAGGGGCCAGACAATGAGCAGTTCTTC. Residues: CASSAVQGPDNEQFF.

As for this clone: With a much larger clone just one base away, this may be a read error. The gene calls are TRBV29-1 and TRBJ2-7; 9 nucleotides match TRBD1. This CDR3 comprises 15 residues. Germline assignment: CDR1 SQVTM and CDR2 ANQGSEA. As DNA, the CDR3 is TGCGGCGTTGAAGCAGGGACAGGGTCAAGCTACGAGCAGTACTTC. Translation gives CGVEAGTGSSYEQYF.